This T cell receptor (beta chain) was found in a study of T cells in Graves' hyperthyroidism and ophthalmopathy (dated by TCRdb to between 2018 and 2020). Some background on the complete study: Peripheral blood was sampled at the time of initial diagnosis, prior to any treatment. The paper describes TCR Vbeta CDR3 sequencing of 120 to 150 peripheral blood samples, made up of 43 ophthalmopathy patients, approximately 76 hyperthyroidism patients and around 17 progressor patients. To identify TCR V-J signatures that set the groups apart, the researchers used a discovery cohort of 100 patients, made up of 43 with Graves' ophthalmopathy and around 58 with stable Graves' hyperthyroidism. Prospective prediction of ophthalmopathy was tested in an independent validation cohort consisting of 18 to 20 hyperthyroidism patients and more than 15 patients who later progressed to ophthalmopathy. Following sampling, methimazole starting at 30 mg daily was given to hyperthyroidism patients, and high-dose intravenous methylprednisolone was given to ophthalmopathy patients. In about 6 Graves' hyperthyroidism patients, the study also compared T-cell repertoires from thyroid tissue with T-cell repertoires from blood. The approximately 95 discovery patients were divided at random into training and test sets in a 7:3 ratio. The paper as a whole reports these results and caveats: Sample size was not statistically predetermined, and blinding of investigators to group allocation was not performed. In validation, the model predicted progression to ophthalmopathy a median of about 6.5 months before onset, with roughly 71% sensitivity and more than 72% specificity. Most expanded thyroid clonotypes (frequency above 0.001) were also detected in blood, a finding suggesting that blood repertoires may reflect thyroid immune responses. A model built on a 13 V-J signature distinguished ophthalmopathy from stable hyperthyroidism, reaching over 85% sensitivity and about 81% specificity in cross-validation and 80%/75% in testing.

Stable Graves' hyperthyroidism was defined as the absence of progression to ophthalmopathy over 18 months of follow-up. Hyperthyroidism patients were aged 18 to 65 years and newly diagnosed, with disease duration of less than 2 months. Exclusion was applied to patients with uncontrolled infections, other autoimmune diseases, pregnancy or lactation. Clinical symptoms, serum thyroxine and TRAb, thyroid ultrasound, and orbital computed tomography formed the basis for the diagnoses. PBMCs were separated from roughly 9.3 ml of fresh peripheral blood using Ficoll-Paque density gradient centrifugation. Total RNA was extracted using Trizol reagent, and RNA quality was assessed on an Agilent 2100 Bioanalyzer. TCR beta CDR3 regions were amplified from RNA transcripts. A first-round RT-PCR of the TCR CDR3 used the HTBI primer set with the Qiagen OneStep RT-PCR kit. A second multiplex PCR round built the libraries, followed by size selection and purification. Sequencing of the libraries was done on an Illumina HiSeq2000 using paired-end 100 bp reads. For the original study's pipeline: Raw data were processed with SOAPnuke, discarding reads with adapters, uncalled bases, mean Phred below 15, or no exact constant-primer or identifier match. COPE v1.2.5 was used to merge the high-quality paired reads, and each unique nucleotide sequence was defined as a clonotype. MiTCR v1.1 was used to align clonotypes to the IMGT TRBV, TRBD and TRBJ reference segments. The analysis was restricted to V-J combinations with a frequency above 0.0001, which together covered around 99% of the repertoires. A TCS score was defined as the ratio of F50 (clonal expansion) to E x V (chaos), with BLOSUM62-based TCRdist applied between CDR3 peptides within each V-J. Welch's t-statistics and random forest reduced roughly 500 V-J features to roughly 13, which were used in a naive Bayes classifier (R e1071). TCRdb ran its own pipeline on the public reads, namely fastp trimming at Q25 and MiXCR clone calling, and kept in-frame beta chains. Every CDR3 protein is listed once, alongside the most common genes and DNA of its rows. The V and J calls were not made by the authors but by TCRdb's processing. This sample lists about 560,000 distinct CDR3 sequences; approximately 14% were detected once. Roughly 7.3% of the sample is held by the ten biggest clonotypes.

In the case of this clonotype: This clone's antigen is unknown. No per-base quality is available; no much larger clone lies one base away.

The germline V gene (reference sequence) specifies DFQATT as CDR1 and SNEGSKA as CDR2. V drops 1 base and J drops 1 base, leaving 21 bases in between. The CDR3 measures 18 amino acids from cysteine to phenylalanine. Left in the record is the CDR3 DNA by itself, 54 bases read in frame from the first base. Sequences were obtained from blood. The rearrangement joined TRBV20-1 to TRBJ2-3; the D gene lacks a confident call. The TCR was taken from a woman younger than 45 with Graves' hyperthyroidism. The nucleotides are TGCAGTGCTAGAGGGCTAACGACGGCCCAAACCCGCACAGATACGCAGTATTTT. The translation is CSARGLTTAQTRTDTQYF.